The 19 T cell receptor beta chains reported below all come from one sample, sequenced in a study of cytotoxic CD8 clonotypes in ibrutinib-treated CLL (dated by TCRdb to 2020 to 2022). The protocol used for the library was the immunoSEQ multiplex PCR assay. TCRdb took over this immuneACCESS table, retaining in-frame rearrangements with V and J assigned. Such tables are incomplete; in checked studies, under half of the missing clones stem from an unresolved V gene, and the remainder is unexplained. The sample table contains approximately 130,000 clones; only one count was recorded for approximately 80% of them. Jointly, the top ten make up less than 4% of the sample. The sample's time point, from its label and the paper: around 25 months on ibrutinib. The material was PBMCs, obtained after 24 months of ibrutinib treatment. Every receptor here comes from a human donor with chronic lymphocytic leukemia.

The rearrangement links TRBV30 to TRBJ1-1; D remains unclear. Trimming removed 3 bases at V and 1 base at J, with 9 bases between. Germline V gives CDR1 GTSNPN, CDR2 SVGIG (reference sequence). The CDR3 runs to 13 residues. The DNA for the CDR3 is TGTGCCTGGAGGGGTGGAGCGAACACTGAAGCTTTCTTT. It specifies CAWRGGANTEAFF.

The V gene is TRBV11-3, the J gene TRBJ2-2; D is unresolved. Germline V CDR1 and CDR2: SGHNT, YENEEA. The CDR3 is 13 residues long. Trimming took off 1 base at V and 5 bases at J, with 5 bases between the two ends. In DNA form, the CDR3 reads TGTGCCAGCAGCTTAGTCGGGACCGGGGAGCTGTTTTTT. Translation gives CASSLVGTGELFF.

This clone has just one count. This chain joins TRBV9 and TRBJ2-1; no clear D gene. CDR1 and CDR2 (germline): SGDLS, YYNGEE. The ends were cut back, 4 bases at V and 7 bases at J, with 6 bases in the middle. This CDR3 has 11 amino acids. DNA of the CDR3: TGTGCCAGCAGCTCCCAGAATGAGCAGTTCTTC. Its translation is CASSSQNEQFF.

This chain uses TRBV5-6 with TRBJ1-1; D perhaps matches TRBD1 (5 bases). The CDR3 is made up of 16 amino acids. Germline loops: CDR1 SGHDT, CDR2 YYEEEE. Trimming shortened V by 3 bases and J by 1 base, and 16 bases separated the two germline ends. The CDR3 sequence: CASSWGGFPQNTEAFF. CDR3 DNA: TGTGCCAGCAGCTGGGGCGGGTTTCCCCAGAACACTGAAGCTTTCTTT.

The V call is TRBV2, the J call TRBJ2-7; TRBD1 aligns across 7 bases. The CDR3 loop spans 14 amino acids. Germline V gene data show CDR1 as SNHLY and CDR2 as FYNNEI. Trimming cost V 6 bases and J 4 bases; bases outside gene matches: 9. This CDR3 is CASREDRPVYEQYF. The CDR3 nucleotides are TGTGCCAGCAGAGAGGACAGGCCGGTTTACGAGCAGTACTTC.

The chain employs TRBV28 and TRBJ1-2; 8 bases are shared with TRBD1. This CDR3 has 17 residues. The germline CDR1 and CDR2 sequences are MDHEN and SYDVKM. J was trimmed by 0 bases and V by 3 bases; bases with no gene match: 9. For the CDR3, the DNA is TGTGCCAGCAGTTTCCGGACAGGGAGGATTACTAACTATGGCTACACCTTC. This translates into CASSFRTGRITNYGYTF.

V usage is TRBV18 and J usage is TRBJ1-2; 8 bases agree with TRBD1. CDR3 length equals 14 residues. J lost 6 bases, V lost 3 bases, and 6 bases had no gene match. Germline CDR1 KGHSH, CDR2 LQKENI. CDR3 region: CASSPNQGADGYTF. The CDR3 DNA is TGTGCCAGCTCACCGAATCAGGGGGCGGATGGCTACACCTTC.

The gene calls are TRBV5-6 and TRBJ1-3; possible D gene TRBD1, 6 bases. The CDR3 has 16 amino acids. The germline V and J ends were trimmed by 4 bases and 4 bases, with 18 bases remaining between them. Germline V CDR1 and CDR2: SGHDT, YYEEEE. CDR3 sequence reads: CASSPQGNRVGNTIYF. The DNA for the CDR3 is TGTGCCAGCAGCCCGCAGGGGAACAGGGTGGGAAACACCATATATTTT.

The V gene is TRBV9, the J gene TRBJ2-1; D is possibly TRBD1 (5 bases). Germline V CDR1 and CDR2: SGDLS, YYNGEE. The V end was cut by 4 bases, the J end by 1 base, with 12 bases between. The CDR3 is 15 amino acids. CDR3 region: CASSPSGLSYNEQFF. The CDR3 DNA follows: TGTGCCAGCAGCCCGTCAGGGCTATCCTACAATGAGCAGTTCTTC.

The chain recombines TRBV30 with TRBJ1-5; no reliable D call. CDR3 length equals 13 residues. Trimming removed 0 bases at V and 9 bases at J, with 12 bases between. CDR1 GTSNPN and CDR2 SVGIG come from the germline V gene (reference sequence). The CDR3 reads CAWSVDRTWPQHF. The CDR3 nucleotides are TGTGCCTGGAGTGTGGACCGCACTTGGCCCCAGCATTTT.

This clone was detected only a few times. This sequence joins TRBV10-1 and TRBJ2-1; 10 nucleotides agree with TRBD1. CDR1 is WNHNN, CDR2 SYGVQD, per germline (reference sequence). The CDR3 extends over 14 amino acids. Trimming removed 9 bases from V and 7 bases from J; junction bases left unmatched: 9. CDR3: CASMGPGQGNEQFF. CDR3 nucleotide sequence: TGCGCCAGTATGGGCCCGGGACAGGGGAATGAGCAGTTCTTC.

This chain joins TRBV2 and TRBJ1-6, with TRBD1 matching 8 bases. Germline values: CDR1 SNHLY, CDR2 FYNNEI. V shed 4 bases and J 8 bases; nucleotides not matched to a gene: 7. The CDR3 has 15 residues. As DNA, the CDR3 is TGTGCCAGCAGTGTAGGGACAGGAAATTATTCACCCCTCCACTTT. It codes for CASSVGTGNYSPLHF.

This clone was seen more than once but under ten times. The chain recombines TRBV5-6 with TRBJ1-1, with D hard to call. The CDR3 runs 14 residues. V gave up 0 bases and J gave up 4 bases, with 10 bases separating them. The germline gives CDR1 SGHDT, CDR2 YYEEEE. CDR3 in amino acids: CASSLEAGGTEAFF. DNA of the CDR3: TGTGCCAGCAGCTTGGAGGCAGGAGGCACTGAAGCTTTCTTT.

This clone has just one count. The rearrangement uses TRBV4-1 and TRBJ2-1; D not certain. CDR1 and CDR2 from the germline V gene are MGHRA and YSYEKL. V was shortened by 3 bases and J by 1 base, with 13 bases between the two germline ends. This CDR3 has 16 residues. The CDR3 reads CASSQVIRVSYNEQFF. The CDR3 DNA reads TGCGCCAGCAGCCAGGTTATTAGGGTGTCCTACAATGAGCAGTTCTTC.

The chain has TRBV7-8 and TRBJ2-7, with 14 bases that match TRBD2. The CDR3 spans 18 residues. Germline V CDR1 and CDR2: SGHVS, FQNEAQ. V shed 6 bases, J shed 1 base, and the junction held 11 bases outside the gene matches. The chain's CDR3 is CASRAGRGLAGASYEQYF. The CDR3, as DNA: TGTGCCAGCAGGGCCGGACGGGGACTAGCGGGGGCTTCCTACGAGCAGTACTTC.

The chain couples TRBV5-4 to TRBJ1-5, with 8 bases fitting TRBD1. CDR3 size: 15 residues. Germline loops: CDR1 SGHNT, CDR2 YYREEE (reference sequence). V lost 2 bases and J lost 0; bases outside the gene matches: 1. This CDR3 reads CASSLQGVSNQPQHF. The CDR3 coding sequence is TGTGCCAGCAGCTTACAGGGGGTTAGCAATCAGCCCCAGCATTTT.

The chain links TRBV9 to TRBJ2-1; possible D gene TRBD2, 6 bases. With 1 base removed from V and 0 bases from J, the gap between germline ends came to 8 bases. The CDR3 extends over 15 amino acids. Germline-derived CDR1 and CDR2 are SGDLS and YYNGEE. For the CDR3, the DNA is TGTGCCAGCAGCGTAACGGAGGGCTCCTACAATGAGCAGTTCTTC. It is translated as CASSVTEGSYNEQFF.

The genes are TRBV30 and TRBJ2-1; TRBD1 might be the D (6 bases). CDR3 length equals 13 residues. V was pared by 4 bases and J by 4 bases, with 11 bases between. Germline lookup yields CDR1 GTSNPN and CDR2 SVGIG (reference sequence). This chain's CDR3 is CAWTGQQYNEQFF. The CDR3 nucleotides read TGTGCCTGGACGGGACAACAGTACAATGAGCAGTTCTTC.

CDR3: CASSVRTSGGALRELFF. CDR3 coding DNA: TGTGCCAGTAGTGTTCGGACTAGCGGGGGGGCGTTGAGGGAGCTGTTTTTT. V gene TRBV19 combines with J gene TRBJ2-2; 15 positions match TRBD2. Germline loops: CDR1 LNHDA, CDR2 SQIVND (reference sequence). The CDR3 has 17 amino acids. Trimming removed 5 bases from V and 9 bases from J; junction bases left unmatched: 10.